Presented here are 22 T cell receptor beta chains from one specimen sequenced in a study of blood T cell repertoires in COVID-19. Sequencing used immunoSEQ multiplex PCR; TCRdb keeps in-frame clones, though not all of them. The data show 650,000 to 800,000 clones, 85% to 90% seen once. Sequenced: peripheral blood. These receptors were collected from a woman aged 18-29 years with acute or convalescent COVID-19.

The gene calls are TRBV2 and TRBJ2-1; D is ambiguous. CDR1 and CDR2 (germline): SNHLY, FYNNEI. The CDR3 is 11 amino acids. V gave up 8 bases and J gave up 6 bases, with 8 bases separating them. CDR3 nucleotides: TGTGCCAGCCTATATAGCAATGAGCAGTTCTTC. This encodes CASLYSNEQFF.

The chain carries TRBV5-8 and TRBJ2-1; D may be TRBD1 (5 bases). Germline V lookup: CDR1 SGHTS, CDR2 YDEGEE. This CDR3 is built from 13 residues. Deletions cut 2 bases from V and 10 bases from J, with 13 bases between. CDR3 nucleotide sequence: TGTGCCAGCAGCTTTGACAGCCTGGGGGAGCAGTTCTTC. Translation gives CASSFDSLGEQFF. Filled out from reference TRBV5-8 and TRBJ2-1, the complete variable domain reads EAGVTQSPTHLIKTRGQQATLRCSPISGHTSVYWYQQALGLGLQFLLWYDEGEERNRGNFPPRFSGRQFPNYSSELNVNALELEDSALYLCASSFDSLGEQFFGPGTRLTVL.

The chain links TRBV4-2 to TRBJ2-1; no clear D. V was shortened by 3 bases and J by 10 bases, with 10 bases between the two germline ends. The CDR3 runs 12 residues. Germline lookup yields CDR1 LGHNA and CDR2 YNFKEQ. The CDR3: CASSHTWAEQFF. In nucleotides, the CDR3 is TGTGCCAGCAGCCACACCTGGGCAGAGCAGTTCTTC.

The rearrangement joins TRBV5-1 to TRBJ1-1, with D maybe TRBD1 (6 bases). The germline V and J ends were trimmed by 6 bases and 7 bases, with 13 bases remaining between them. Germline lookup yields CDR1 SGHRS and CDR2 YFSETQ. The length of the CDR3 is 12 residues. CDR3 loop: CASTSGTYEAFF. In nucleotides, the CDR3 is TGCGCCAGCACCTCCGGGACATATGAAGCTTTCTTT.

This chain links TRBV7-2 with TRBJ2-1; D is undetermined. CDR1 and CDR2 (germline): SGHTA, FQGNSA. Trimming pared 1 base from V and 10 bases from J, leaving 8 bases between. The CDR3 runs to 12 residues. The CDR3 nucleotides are TGTGCCAGCAGCTTAGATCAATTCGAGCAGTTCTTC. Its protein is CASSLDQFEQFF.

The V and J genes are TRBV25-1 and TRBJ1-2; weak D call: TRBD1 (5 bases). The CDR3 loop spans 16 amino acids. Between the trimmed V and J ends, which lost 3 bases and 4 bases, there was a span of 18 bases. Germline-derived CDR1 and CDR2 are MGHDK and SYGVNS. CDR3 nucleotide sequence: TGTGCCAGCAGTGATCTCAGGGATCCCATTGTCTATGGCTACACCTTC. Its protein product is CASSDLRDPIVYGYTF.

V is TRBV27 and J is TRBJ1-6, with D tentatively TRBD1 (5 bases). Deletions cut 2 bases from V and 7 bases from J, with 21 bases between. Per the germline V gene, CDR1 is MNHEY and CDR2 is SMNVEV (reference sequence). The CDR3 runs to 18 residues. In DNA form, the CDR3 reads TGTGCCAGCAGTTTAGGGGGGGGGAACGGAAGACCCAATTCACCCCTCCACTTT. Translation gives CASSLGGGNGRPNSPLHF.

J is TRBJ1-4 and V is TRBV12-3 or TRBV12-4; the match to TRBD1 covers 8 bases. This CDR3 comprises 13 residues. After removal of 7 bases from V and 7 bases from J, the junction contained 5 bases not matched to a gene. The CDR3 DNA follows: TGTGCCAGCATGACAGGGGCTGGTGAAAAACTGTTTTTT. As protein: CASMTGAGEKLFF.

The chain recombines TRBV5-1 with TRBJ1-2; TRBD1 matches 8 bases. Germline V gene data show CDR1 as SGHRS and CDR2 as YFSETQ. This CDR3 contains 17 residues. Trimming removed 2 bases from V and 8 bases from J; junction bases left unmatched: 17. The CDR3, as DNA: TGCGCCAGCAGCTTACCGCCGGGACAGGCTCTCAGTAGGGGCTACACCTTC. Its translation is CASSLPPGQALSRGYTF.

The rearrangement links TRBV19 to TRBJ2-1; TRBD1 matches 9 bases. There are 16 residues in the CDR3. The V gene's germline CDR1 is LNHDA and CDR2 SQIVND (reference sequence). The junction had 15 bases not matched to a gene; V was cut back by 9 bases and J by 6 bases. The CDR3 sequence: CARDPGTGTGFNEQFF. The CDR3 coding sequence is TGTGCCAGAGACCCCGGGACCGGGACAGGGTTCAATGAGCAGTTCTTC.

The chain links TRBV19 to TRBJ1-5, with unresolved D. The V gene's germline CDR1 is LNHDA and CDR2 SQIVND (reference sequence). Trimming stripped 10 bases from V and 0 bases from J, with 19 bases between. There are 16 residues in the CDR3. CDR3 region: CATTGGPENSNQPQHF. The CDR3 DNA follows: TGTGCCACGACCGGAGGGCCGGAGAATAGCAATCAGCCCCAGCATTTT.

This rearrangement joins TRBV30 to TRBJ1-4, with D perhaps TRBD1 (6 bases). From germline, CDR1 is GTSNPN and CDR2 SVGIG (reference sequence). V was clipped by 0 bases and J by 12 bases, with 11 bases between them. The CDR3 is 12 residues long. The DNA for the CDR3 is TGTGCCTGGAGTGTTGGGGGCGCAGAACTGTTTTTT. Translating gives CAWSVGGAELFF.

The CDR3 is CASSYAGRGKETQYF. In DNA, the CDR3 is TGTGCCAGCAGTTACGCGGGCAGGGGAAAAGAGACCCAGTACTTC. The rearrangement links TRBV6-5 to TRBJ2-5; perhaps TRBD1 as D (6 bases). Germline V lookup: CDR1 MNHEY, CDR2 SVGAGI. The CDR3 sequence is 15 residues long. Trimming left V 2 bases short and J 3 bases short, with 13 bases between.

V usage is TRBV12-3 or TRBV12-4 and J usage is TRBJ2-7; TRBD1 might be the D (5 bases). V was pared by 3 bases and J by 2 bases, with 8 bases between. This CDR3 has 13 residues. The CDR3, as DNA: TGTGCCAGCAGTTTGGACATAGCCTACGAGCAGTACTTC. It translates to CASSLDIAYEQYF.

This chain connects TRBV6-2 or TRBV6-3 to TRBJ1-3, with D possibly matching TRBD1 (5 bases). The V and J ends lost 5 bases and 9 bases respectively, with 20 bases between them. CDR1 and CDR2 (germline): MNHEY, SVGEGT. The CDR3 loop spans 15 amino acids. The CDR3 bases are TGTGCCAGCAGTGACCCCTCGACCAGGGCTCTCACCATATATTTT. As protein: CASSDPSTRALTIYF.

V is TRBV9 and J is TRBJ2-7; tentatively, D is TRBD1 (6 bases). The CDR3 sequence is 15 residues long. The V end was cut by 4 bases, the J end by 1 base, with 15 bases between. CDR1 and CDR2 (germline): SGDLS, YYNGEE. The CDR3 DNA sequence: TGTGCCAGCAGCCCCACCGGGACACTATCCTACGAGCAGTACTTC. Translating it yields CASSPTGTLSYEQYF.

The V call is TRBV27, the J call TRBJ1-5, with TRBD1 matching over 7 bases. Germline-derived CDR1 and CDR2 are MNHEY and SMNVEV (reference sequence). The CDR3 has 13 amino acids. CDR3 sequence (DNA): TGTGCTACAGGGGCTCTTAGCAATCAGCCCCAGCATTTT. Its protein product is CATGALSNQPQHF.

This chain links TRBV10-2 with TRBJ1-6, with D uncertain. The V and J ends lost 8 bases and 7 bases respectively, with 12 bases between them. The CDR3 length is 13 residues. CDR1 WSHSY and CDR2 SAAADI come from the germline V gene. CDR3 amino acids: CASASVENSPLHF. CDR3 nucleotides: TGCGCCAGCGCCTCGGTGGAGAATTCACCCCTCCACTTT.

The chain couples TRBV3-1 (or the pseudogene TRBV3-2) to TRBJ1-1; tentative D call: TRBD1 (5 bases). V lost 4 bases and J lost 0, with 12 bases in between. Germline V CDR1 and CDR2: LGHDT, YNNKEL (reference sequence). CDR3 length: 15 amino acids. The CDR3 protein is CASSPSAGLNTEAFF. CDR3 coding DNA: TGTGCCAGCAGCCCGAGTGCAGGGTTGAACACTGAAGCTTTCTTT.

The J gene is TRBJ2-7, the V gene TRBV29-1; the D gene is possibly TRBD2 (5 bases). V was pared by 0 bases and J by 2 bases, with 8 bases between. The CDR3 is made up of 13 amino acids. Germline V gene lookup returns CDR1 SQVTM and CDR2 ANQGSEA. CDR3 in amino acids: CSVEERAPYEQYF. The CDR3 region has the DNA TGCAGCGTTGAAGAGAGGGCGCCCTACGAGCAGTACTTC.

DNA of the CDR3: TGTGCCAGCAGCCAAAATACCGGGACAGGCAACTATGGCTACACCTTC. Translating it yields CASSQNTGTGNYGYTF. This chain uses TRBV6-4 with TRBJ1-2; 8 bases are a match to TRBD1. J was trimmed by 2 bases and V by 6 bases; bases with no gene match: 11. Germline values: CDR1 MRHNA, CDR2 SNTAGT. The CDR3 runs to 16 residues.

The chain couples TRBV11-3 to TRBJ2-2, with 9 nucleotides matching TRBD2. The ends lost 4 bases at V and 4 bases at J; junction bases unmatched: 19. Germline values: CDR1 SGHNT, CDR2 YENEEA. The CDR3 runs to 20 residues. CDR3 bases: TGTGCCAGCAGCTCCTGGAGTTCGGAGGCGGGGGGGCGCGGCACCGGGGAGCTGTTTTTT. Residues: CASSSWSSEAGGRGTGELFF. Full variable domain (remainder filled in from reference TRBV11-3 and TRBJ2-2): EAGVVQSPRYKIIEKKQPVAFWCNPISGHNTLYWYLQNLGQGPELLIRYENEEAVDDSQLPKDRFSAERLKGVDSTLKIQPAELGDSAVYLCASSSWSSEAGGRGTGELFFGEGSRLTVL.